The source of this TCR beta chain is a study of chemoradiotherapy in HPV16-positive cancers. Whole-study context: Candidate HPV-specific clones and shared TCR motifs came from two HPV16-positive patients. Study conclusions and caveats: Non-HPV-specific T cells did not expand in tumors during treatment, whereas candidate HPV-specific clones and E7-related motifs did.

Germline V lookup: CDR1 SEHNR, CDR2 FQNEAQ (reference sequence). Losses at the gene ends were 3 bases for V and 14 bases for J; bases not matched to a gene: 12. CDR3 length equals 15 residues. Clones were read by immunoSEQ multiplex PCR, and TCRdb kept only the in-frame ones, dropping some. Of several thousand clones listed, about 80% are singletons. Note on this clone: Its antigen remains unidentified.

The V and J genes are TRBV7-9 and TRBJ1-6; 8 nucleotides align to TRBD1. The specimen was obtained from a patient who underwent chemoradiotherapy. The TCR originated in a human donor with HPV-associated anogenital cancer. The CDR3 DNA reads as TGTGCCAGCAGCTTTGGGACAGGCGCTTTGATTGCCCTCCACTTT. This sequence encodes CASSFGTGALIALHF.